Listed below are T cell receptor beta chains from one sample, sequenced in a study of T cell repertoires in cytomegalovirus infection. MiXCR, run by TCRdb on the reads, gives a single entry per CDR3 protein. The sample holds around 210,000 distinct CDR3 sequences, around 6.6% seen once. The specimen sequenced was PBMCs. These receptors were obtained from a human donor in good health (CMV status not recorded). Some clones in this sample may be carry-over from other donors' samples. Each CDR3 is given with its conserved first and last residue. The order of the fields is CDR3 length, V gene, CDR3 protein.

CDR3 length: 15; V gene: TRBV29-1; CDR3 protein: CSCSKDGVLNEKLFF
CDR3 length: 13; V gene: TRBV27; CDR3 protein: CASSLGQLNTQYF
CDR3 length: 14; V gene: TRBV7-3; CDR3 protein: CASSLNPTGDEQYF
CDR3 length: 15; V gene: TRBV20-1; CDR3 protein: CSARVSRGVATEAFF
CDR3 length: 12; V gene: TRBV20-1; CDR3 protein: CSAKRLGTEAFF
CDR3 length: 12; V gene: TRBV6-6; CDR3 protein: CASSYSRQNQYF
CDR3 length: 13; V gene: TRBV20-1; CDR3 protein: CSAELATNEKLFF
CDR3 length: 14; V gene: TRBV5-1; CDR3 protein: CASSGSGTGGGYTF
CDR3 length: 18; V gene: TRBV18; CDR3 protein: CASSPAVGGAGASYGYTF
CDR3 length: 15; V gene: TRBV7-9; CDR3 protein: CASSLGENYQETQYF
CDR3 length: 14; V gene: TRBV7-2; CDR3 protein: CASSLGTSGSPLHF
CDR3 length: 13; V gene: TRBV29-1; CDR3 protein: CTALGGRGTEAFF
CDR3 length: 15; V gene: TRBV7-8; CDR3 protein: CASSFWTGGVTEAFF
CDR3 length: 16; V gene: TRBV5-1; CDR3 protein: CASSLARDRDDTEAFF
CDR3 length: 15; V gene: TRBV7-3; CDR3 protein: CASSLTGTTNEKLFF
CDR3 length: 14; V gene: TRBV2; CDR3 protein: CASSDRTSGDEQYF
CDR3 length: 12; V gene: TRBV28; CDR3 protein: CASSSQFYEQYF
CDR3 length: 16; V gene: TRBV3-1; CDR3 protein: CASSRTSGGAYNEQFF
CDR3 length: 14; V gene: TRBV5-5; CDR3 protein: CASSLLSNVKTQYF
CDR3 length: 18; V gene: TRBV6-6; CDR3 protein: CASRYGTASSSGANVLTF
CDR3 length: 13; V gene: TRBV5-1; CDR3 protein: CASRLEQNTEAFF
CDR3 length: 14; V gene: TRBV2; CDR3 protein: CASRDGQGNQPQHF
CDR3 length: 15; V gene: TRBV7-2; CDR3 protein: CASSTRGHPNEKLFF
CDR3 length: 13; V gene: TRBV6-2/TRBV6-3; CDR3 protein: CASSYGRVYEQYF
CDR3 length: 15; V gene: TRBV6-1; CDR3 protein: CASRPGTGGSYEQYF
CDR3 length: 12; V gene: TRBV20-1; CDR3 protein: CSVVVRSTEAFF
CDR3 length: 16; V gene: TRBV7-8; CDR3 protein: CASTLRGARGGDTQYF
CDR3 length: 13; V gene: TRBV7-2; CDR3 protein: CASSLGQDEKPFF
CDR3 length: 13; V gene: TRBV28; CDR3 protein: CASRPTGSGGYTF
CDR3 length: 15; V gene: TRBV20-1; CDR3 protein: CSAHRVTPLNTEAFF
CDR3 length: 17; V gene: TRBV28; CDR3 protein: CASSLGSDIFGYETQYF
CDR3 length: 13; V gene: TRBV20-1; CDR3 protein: CSASGGGNTEAFF
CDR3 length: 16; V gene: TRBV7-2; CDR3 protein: CASSSILGQGVDGYTF
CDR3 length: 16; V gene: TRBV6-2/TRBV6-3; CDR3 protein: CASSRPGGGPYNEQFF
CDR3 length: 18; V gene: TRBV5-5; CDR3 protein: CASSSLVGDRGPYNEQFF
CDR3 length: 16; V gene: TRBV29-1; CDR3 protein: CSVGSDRGQTNEKLFF
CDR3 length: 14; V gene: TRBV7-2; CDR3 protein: CASSLDPQTGELFF
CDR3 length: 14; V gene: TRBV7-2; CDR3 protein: CASSQAPIGKPQHF
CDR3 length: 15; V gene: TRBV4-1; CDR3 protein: CASSLSEGVTYEQYF
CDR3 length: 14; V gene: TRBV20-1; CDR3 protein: CSAHPGQSTDTQYF
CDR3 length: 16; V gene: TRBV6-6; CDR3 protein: CASTRPTSGSYNEQFF
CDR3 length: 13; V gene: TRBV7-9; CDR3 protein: CASSRGGTYGYTF
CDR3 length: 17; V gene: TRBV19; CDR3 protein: CASSTTSGQSGANVLTF
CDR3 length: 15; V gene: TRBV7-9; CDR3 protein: CASSAPGGTGYGYTF
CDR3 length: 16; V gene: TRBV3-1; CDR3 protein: CASSQVSTFSHYEQYF
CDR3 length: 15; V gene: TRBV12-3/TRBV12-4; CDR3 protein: CASSLGGGDNSPLHF
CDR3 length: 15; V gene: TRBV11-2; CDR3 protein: CASSRQRQPSTEAFF
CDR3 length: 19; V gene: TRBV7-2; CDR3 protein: CASSPWTSGDGYYQETQYF
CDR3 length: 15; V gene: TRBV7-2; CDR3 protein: CASSLQSSYNSPLHF
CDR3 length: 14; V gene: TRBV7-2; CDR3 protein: CASSPRTGGSEQYF
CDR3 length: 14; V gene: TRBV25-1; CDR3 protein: CASSDIGLTGELFF
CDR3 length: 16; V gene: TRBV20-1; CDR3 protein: CSARDLPTYSNQPQHF
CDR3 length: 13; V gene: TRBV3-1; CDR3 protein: CASSQEPGDEQFF
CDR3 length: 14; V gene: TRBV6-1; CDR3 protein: CASSDGGLPETQYF
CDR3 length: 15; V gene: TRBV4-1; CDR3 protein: CASSRTGTVQETQYF
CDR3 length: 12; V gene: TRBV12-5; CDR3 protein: CASGLVRAEAFF
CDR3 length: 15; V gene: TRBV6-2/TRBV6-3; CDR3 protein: CASGDLGGWEDTQYF
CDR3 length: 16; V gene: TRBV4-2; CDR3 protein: CASSITRGLSNQPQHF